This T cell receptor (beta chain) was profiled in a study of T-cell memory formation after mild COVID-19. CDR3 length equals 17 residues. MiXCR, run by TCRdb on the 5' RACE reads, gives a single entry per CDR3 protein. The sample holds roughly 450,000 distinct CDR3 sequences, 18% seen once. The chain is built from TRBV21-1 and TRBJ2-3; the tabulated D call, TRBD1, remains unverified against the DNA. TRBV21-1 corresponds to a pseudogene. Sequencing was performed on PBMCs or a T cell subset sorted from them (not recorded which). The TCR comes from an adult woman who had mild COVID-19 (a few samples of this study predate the infection). Cell type and time point are not known. The CDR3 DNA sequence: TGTGCCAGCAGCAAAATGGGGAACAGGGCTAGCACAGATACGCAGTATTTT. It codes for CASSKMGNRASTDTQYF.